Below, one TCR beta chain is given with its context. PBMCs numbering at least 7 million were isolated per sample. This sample was included in a study of blood T cells in healthy people across ages. Looked up from germline, CDR1 is SGHRS and CDR2 is YFSETQ. The CDR3 runs to 14 residues. V was trimmed by 3 bases and J by 1 base, leaving 10 bases between them. A second PCR of about 7 to 11 cycles used a sample-barcoded 5' primer and a J-beta primer mix. MiXCR, run by TCRdb on the 5' RACE reads, gives a single entry per CDR3 protein. The data hold around 620,000 distinct CDR3 sequences, with 27% observed a single time.

The sequenced sample consisted of blood. V and J are TRBV5-1 and TRBJ1-2, with D hard to call. This receptor was obtained from a woman between 65 and 79 years old in good health. The CDR3 loop reads CASSSLSNNYGYTF. In DNA, the CDR3 is TGCGCCAGCAGCTCCCTCTCGAATAACTATGGCTACACCTTC.